The 11 T cell receptor beta chains listed next were all sequenced from one sample in a study of blood T cells in healthy people across ages. With a J-beta primer mix and a sample-barcoded 5' primer, a second PCR ran roughly 6 to 11 cycles. TCRdb analysed the 5' RACE reads with MiXCR anew, one entry per CDR3 protein. Among more than 900,000 distinct CDR3 sequences listed, around 27% were seen once. These sequences were also reported in another study, on T cells of mothers and their children.

Sequenced: blood. These TCRs come from a girl aged 2-9 years in good health.

In this sample, this clonotype turned up a few times. The CDR3 DNA follows: TGTGCCAGCAAGAAGACACCAGGGCTAGCGGGGGTAAGCTCCTACAATGAGCAGTTCTTC. Amino acids: CASKKTPGLAGVSSYNEQFF. The rearrangement uses TRBV6-1 and TRBJ2-1; 10 bases align to TRBD2. The CDR3 extends over 20 amino acids. Germline loops: CDR1 MNHNS, CDR2 SASEGT. J was trimmed by 0 bases and V by 7 bases; bases with no gene match: 18.

Only a few counts were recorded for this clonotype. The V and J genes are TRBV28 and TRBJ2-2; D unresolved. The V gene lost 7 bases and the J gene lost 4 bases, with 13 bases spanning the gap. This CDR3 has 14 residues. Germline-derived CDR1 and CDR2 are MDHEN and SYDVKM. The CDR3 is CASTIPTGTGELFF. The CDR3 DNA follows: TGTGCCAGCACGATCCCCACGGGCACCGGGGAGCTGTTTTTT.

The chain uses TRBV15 and TRBJ1-5; D is uncertain. The CDR3 is 12 residues long. Germline values: CDR1 LNHNV, CDR2 YYDKDF (reference sequence). The V end lost 3 bases, the J end lost 6 bases, and 6 bases lay between the germline ends. The CDR3: CATSSGVQPQHF. The CDR3 DNA reads TGTGCCACCAGCAGCGGTGTTCAGCCCCAGCATTTT.

The gene calls are TRBV3-1 and TRBJ1-2; tentative D call: TRBD1 (5 bases). Germline lookup yields CDR1 LGHDT and CDR2 YNNKEL (reference sequence). V was shortened by 4 bases and J by 0 bases, with 9 bases between the two germline ends. CDR3 length equals 14 residues. In nucleotides, the CDR3 is TGTGCCAGCAGCCCTTTGGGGCCTAACTATGGCTACACCTTC. Translation gives CASSPLGPNYGYTF.

The rearrangement joins TRBV12-3 or TRBV12-4 to TRBJ1-1; possibly TRBD1 for D (5 bases). CDR3 size: 15 residues. V was shortened by 7 bases and J by 6 bases, with 21 bases between the two germline ends. The CDR3: CASTRRGAQHSEAFF. Here the CDR3 DNA reads TGTGCCAGCACCCGACGTGGGGCGCAGCACTCTGAAGCTTTCTTT.

The chain is built from TRBV12-3 or TRBV12-4 and TRBJ2-3, with 9 bases identical to TRBD2. This CDR3 is built from 20 residues. With V trimmed by 6 bases and J by 4 bases, 23 bases remained unmatched. Here the CDR3 reads CASSSGGRALRGDSADTQYF. CDR3 sequence (DNA): TGTGCCAGCAGCTCAGGCGGGAGGGCCTTGCGAGGTGATAGCGCAGATACGCAGTATTTT.

This clonotype was picked up a small number of times. This rearrangement joins TRBV7-3 to TRBJ2-2, with 7 bases matching TRBD1. In germline, CDR1 is SGHTA, CDR2 FQGTGA. The V segment lost 7 bases and the J segment 5 bases; nucleotides outside the gene matches: 7. CDR3 length equals 14 residues. CDR3 bases: TGTGCCAGCAAGAGGGGGCAGGGAACCGGGGAGCTGTTTTTT. Residues: CASKRGQGTGELFF.

The rearrangement links TRBV29-1 to TRBJ2-5, with D possibly being TRBD2 (6 bases). The tail of the sequence fits TRBJ2-1 better, so the J call may be wrong. CDR1 and CDR2 (germline): SQVTM, ANQGSEA. This CDR3 comprises 14 residues. CDR3 DNA sequence: TGCAGCGTTGAATTCTCGGGAGCTTCTAATGAGCAGTTCTTC. Encoded protein: CSVEFSGASNEQFF.

This clonotype was detected only a few times. Here the CDR3 DNA reads TGCGCCAGCAGCCAAGATTGGAGGGCGGGAGAGGTGTGGAGCACAGATACGCAGTATTTT. It codes for CASSQDWRAGEVWSTDTQYF. This chain connects TRBV4-1 to TRBJ2-3, with TRBD2 matching 7 bases. The CDR3 runs to 20 residues. CDR1 MGHRA and CDR2 YSYEKL come from the germline V gene. Trimming took 0 bases from V and 0 from J; bases not matched to a gene: 15.

This clonotype was detected ten times or more. The chain recombines TRBV4-3 with TRBJ2-3; D is uncertain. The CDR3 is made up of 15 amino acids. Per the germline V gene, CDR1 is LGHNA and CDR2 is YSLEER. The ends were cut back, 0 bases at V and 1 base at J, with 8 bases in the middle. CDR3 residues: CASSQDSVGTDTQYF. CDR3 DNA sequence: TGCGCCAGCAGCCAAGATTCGGTGGGCACAGATACGCAGTATTTT.

Concerning this clonotype: Its ends do not fully match the called genes, so a read error is possible. CDR3 nucleotides: TGCGCCAGCTCACCATCAGGGGCGCCTTTCGGCTACACCTTC. Translation gives CASSPSGAPFGYTF. V gene TRBV18 combines with J gene TRBJ1-2; TRBD1 is a possible D gene (6 bases). Germline loops: CDR1 KGHSH, CDR2 LQKENI. The CDR3 sequence is 14 residues long.